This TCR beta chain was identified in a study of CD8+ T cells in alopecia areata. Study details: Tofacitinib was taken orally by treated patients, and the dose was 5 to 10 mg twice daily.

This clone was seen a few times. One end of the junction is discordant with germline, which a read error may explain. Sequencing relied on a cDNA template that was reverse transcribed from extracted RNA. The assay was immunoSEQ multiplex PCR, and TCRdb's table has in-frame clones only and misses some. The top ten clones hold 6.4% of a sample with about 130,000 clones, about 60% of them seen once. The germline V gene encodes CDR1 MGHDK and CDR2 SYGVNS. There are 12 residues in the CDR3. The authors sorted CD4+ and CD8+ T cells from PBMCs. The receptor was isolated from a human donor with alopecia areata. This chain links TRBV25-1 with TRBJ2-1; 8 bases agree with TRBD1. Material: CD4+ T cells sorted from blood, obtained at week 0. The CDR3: CASSDPGQGSLF. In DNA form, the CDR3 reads TGTGCCAGCAGTGACCCCGGACAGGGATCCCTCTTC.